The next 18 T cell receptor beta chains were all read from a single sample in a study of preoperative IRX-2 immunotherapy in early breast cancer. Treatment denoted: preoperative locoregional IRX-2 cytokine immunotherapy. Generated by immunoSEQ multiplex PCR, the TCRdb table keeps only in-frame clones and is missing some. The sample lists some 22,000 clones, roughly 96% seen once, with about 16% in the top ten. The source was tumor tissue, collected after IRX-2 immunotherapy. The receptors originated from a human donor with breast cancer.

The V and J genes are TRBV11-2 and TRBJ2-1; 11 bases are shared with TRBD1. The V gene's germline CDR1 is SGHAT and CDR2 FQNNGV. The V segment lost 3 bases and the J segment 8 bases; nucleotides outside the gene matches: 3. This CDR3 is built from 14 residues. CDR3 residues: CASSLGQGVDEQFF. In DNA form, the CDR3 reads TGTGCCAGCAGCTTGGGACAGGGGGTTGATGAGCAGTTCTTC.

The V gene is TRBV27, the J gene TRBJ2-3; a possible D gene is TRBD2 (5 bases). This CDR3 has 16 residues. Germline V gene data show CDR1 as MNHEY and CDR2 as SMNVEV (reference sequence). V shed 6 bases and J shed 0 bases, with 16 bases lying between them. CDR3 amino acids: CASRIGLVPSTDTQYF. The DNA of the CDR3 is TGTGCCAGCAGAATAGGACTCGTCCCTAGCACAGATACGCAGTATTTT.

This clone was seen a handful of times. The chain is built from TRBV7-6 and TRBJ1-1; D call uncertain. V lost 4 bases to trimming and J lost 1 base, with 16 bases between them. This CDR3 has 16 residues. Germline CDR1 is SGHVS and CDR2 is FNYEAQ. The CDR3 coding sequence is TGTGCCAGCAGCTACCCCCCGGAAACGGGGAACACTGAAGCTTTCTTT. This translates into CASSYPPETGNTEAFF.

The V and J genes are TRBV7-9 and TRBJ1-1, with D unclear. The CDR3 sequence is 17 residues long. Looked up from germline, CDR1 is SEHNR and CDR2 is FQNEAQ (reference sequence). The V gene lost 4 bases and the J gene lost 4 bases, with 22 bases spanning the gap. The CDR3: CASSSPVAGLRRTEAFF. CDR3 nucleotide sequence: TGTGCCAGCAGCTCCCCGGTGGCCGGACTGAGACGCACTGAAGCTTTCTTT.

The chain combines TRBV27 with TRBJ2-2, with D possibly being TRBD2 (6 bases). V was trimmed by 3 bases and J by 4 bases, leaving 9 bases between them. Germline V CDR1 and CDR2: MNHEY, SMNVEV (reference sequence). The CDR3 sequence is 14 residues long. The CDR3 nucleotides are TGTGCCAGCAGTTTTGGGGGAGGCACCGGGGAGCTGTTTTTT. As protein: CASSFGGGTGELFF.

This clone appeared once. J is TRBJ2-5 and V is TRBV7-9; D unresolved. The CDR3 has 12 residues. Germline V lookup: CDR1 SEHNR, CDR2 FQNEAQ (reference sequence). Trimming left V 2 bases short and J 2 bases short, with 3 bases between. The CDR3 reads CASSLRQETQYF. CDR3 DNA: TGTGCCAGCAGCTTAAGACAAGAGACCCAGTACTTC.

The chain carries TRBV18 and TRBJ1-5, with unresolved D. Trimming cost V 5 bases and J 11 bases, with 13 bases left between them. Germline V gives CDR1 KGHSH, CDR2 LQKENI. The CDR3 covers 12 residues. CDR3 sequence: CASSEDTGAQHF. CDR3 in DNA: TGTGCCAGCTCAGAAGATACGGGAGCCCAGCATTTT.

The CDR3 region is CASSQEGIVPAFF. CDR3 DNA sequence: TGCGCCAGCAGCCAAGAAGGGATAGTTCCCGCTTTCTTT. The V gene is TRBV4-1, the J gene TRBJ1-1, with D hard to call. The germline V gene has CDR1 MGHRA and CDR2 YSYEKL. The germline V and J ends were trimmed by 0 bases and 11 bases, with 13 bases remaining between them. This CDR3 comprises 13 residues.

The chain joins TRBV19 to TRBJ1-1, with 10 bases that match TRBD1. Germline V gives CDR1 LNHDA, CDR2 SQIVND (reference sequence). The CDR3 is made up of 13 amino acids. The V segment lost 4 bases and the J segment 9 bases; nucleotides outside the gene matches: 5. The CDR3: CASSTGTGAKAFF. CDR3 sequence (DNA): TGTGCCAGTAGTACCGGGACAGGGGCCAAAGCTTTCTTT.

The chain is built from TRBV19 and TRBJ2-7; 10 nucleotides line up with TRBD2. Germline trimming cut 3 bases from V and 3 bases from J; bases unmatched to any gene: 5. CDR1 LNHDA and CDR2 SQIVND come from the germline V gene (reference sequence). The CDR3 loop spans 15 amino acids. The CDR3 region is CASSILSGGNYEQYF. The CDR3 DNA is TGTGCCAGTAGTATTCTTAGCGGGGGGAACTACGAGCAGTACTTC.

The chain joins TRBV27 to TRBJ2-7; 7 bases are shared with TRBD1. The V gene end was trimmed by 3 bases and the J gene end by 3 bases; junction bases not matched to a gene: 8. The CDR3 is 15 amino acids. Germline V gives CDR1 MNHEY, CDR2 SMNVEV (reference sequence). For the CDR3, the DNA is TGTGCCAGCAGTTTTGATTCCCAGGGGGACTACGAGCAGTACTTC. This gives the protein CASSFDSQGDYEQYF.

The V gene is TRBV5-6, the J gene TRBJ2-2, with D unresolved. The CDR3 length is 14 residues. The V end was cut by 6 bases, the J end by 0 bases, with 9 bases between. CDR1 and CDR2 from the germline V gene are SGHDT and YYEEEE. The CDR3 nucleotides are TGTGCCAGCACCGGCGATCCGAACACCGGGGAGCTGTTTTTT. Translation: CASTGDPNTGELFF.

The chain combines TRBV27 with TRBJ2-6; unclear D gene. V dropped 6 bases and J dropped 0 bases, with 12 bases sitting between them. The germline V gene encodes CDR1 MNHEY and CDR2 SMNVEV (reference sequence). This CDR3 comprises 16 residues. The CDR3 sequence: CASSQAWSSGANVLTF. In DNA form, the CDR3 reads TGTGCCAGCAGCCAGGCCTGGAGCTCTGGGGCCAACGTCCTGACTTTC.

The CDR3 coding sequence is TGTGCCTGGAGTCCCCTCAACGGCGGACTGGAGACCCAGTACTTC. Protein: CAWSPLNGGLETQYF. The chain combines TRBV30 with TRBJ2-5, with D perhaps TRBD2 (5 bases). This CDR3 spans 15 amino acids. CDR1 and CDR2 from the germline V gene are GTSNPN and SVGIG (reference sequence). V lost 2 bases to trimming and J lost 5 bases, with 18 bases between them. Based on the CDR3 plus reference TRBV30 and TRBJ2-5, the full variable domain is SQTIHQWPATLVQPVGSPLSLECTVEGTSNPNLYWYRQAAGRGLQLLFYSVGIGQISSEVPQNLSASRPQDRQFILSSKKLLLSDSGFYLCAWSPLNGGLETQYFGPGTRLLVL.

The gene calls are TRBV7-6 and TRBJ1-5; D might be TRBD1 (6 bases). CDR3 length: 16 residues. Trimming took 5 bases from V and 7 from J, leaving 21 bases between them. In germline, CDR1 is SGHVS, CDR2 FNYEAQ. DNA for the CDR3: TGTGCCAGCAGCGTGGGAGCTTGGGGGCGAGGGCAGCCCCAGCATTTT. It codes for CASSVGAWGRGQPQHF.

This chain uses TRBV11-2 with TRBJ2-7; TRBD2 matches 9 bases. Per germline, CDR1 SGHAT and CDR2 FQNNGV. V shed 5 bases and J 1 base; nucleotides not matched to a gene: 3. This CDR3 is built from 14 residues. CDR3 DNA: TGTGCCAGCAGCGATAGCGGGAGTTCCTACGAGCAGTACTTC. This translates into CASSDSGSSYEQYF. Combining the CDR3 with reference TRBV11-2 and TRBJ2-7 gives the whole variable domain EAGVAQSPRYKIIEKRQSVAFWCNPISGHATLYWYQQILGQGPKLLIQFQNNGVVDDSQLPKDRFSAERLKGVDSTLKIQPAKLEDSAVYLCASSDSGSSYEQYFGPGTRLTVT.

The chain joins TRBV6-5 to TRBJ1-2; D unclear. The CDR3 is 14 residues long. Looked up from germline, CDR1 is MNHEY and CDR2 is SVGAGI. The V end was cut by 4 bases, the J end by 4 bases, with 13 bases between. CDR3 coding DNA: TGTGCCAGCAGTTTGGACCCGTCCCTCTATGGCTACACCTTC. Translating gives CASSLDPSLYGYTF.

DNA of the CDR3: TGTGCCAGCAGTTACTCCCGGGACCCGAACACTGAAGCTTTCTTT. As protein: CASSYSRDPNTEAFF. The V call is TRBV6-5, the J call TRBJ1-1; tentative D call: TRBD1 (5 bases). The V gene's germline CDR1 is MNHEY and CDR2 SVGAGI. Trimming took 0 bases from V and 1 from J, leaving 9 bases between them. The CDR3 covers 15 residues.